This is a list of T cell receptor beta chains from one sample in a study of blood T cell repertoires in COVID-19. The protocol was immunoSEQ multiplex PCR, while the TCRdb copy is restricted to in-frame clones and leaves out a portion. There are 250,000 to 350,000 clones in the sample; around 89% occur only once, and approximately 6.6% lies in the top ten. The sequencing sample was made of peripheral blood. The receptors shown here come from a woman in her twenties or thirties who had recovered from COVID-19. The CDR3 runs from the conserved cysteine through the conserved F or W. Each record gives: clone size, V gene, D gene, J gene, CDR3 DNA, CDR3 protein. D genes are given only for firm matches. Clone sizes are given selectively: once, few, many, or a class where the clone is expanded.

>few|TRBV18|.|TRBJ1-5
TGTGCCAGCTCCCCCGTGGGCCAGAGCAATCAGCCCCAGCATTTT
CASSPVGQSNQPQHF
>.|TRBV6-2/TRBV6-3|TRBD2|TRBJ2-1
TGTGCCAGCAGTGGGGGGAGGGCTGAGAATGAGCAGTTCTTC
CASSGGRAENEQFF
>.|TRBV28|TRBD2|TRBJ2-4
TGTGCCAGCAATCGGGGCGGGGCGGCCGGGGGGATTCAGTACTTC
CASNRGGAAGGIQYF
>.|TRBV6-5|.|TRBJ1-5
TGTGCCAGCAGGAACCGGGACAAGCCGGACCAGCCCCAGCATTTT
CASRNRDKPDQPQHF
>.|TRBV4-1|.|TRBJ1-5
TGCGCCAGCAGCCAAGATCTAGGTGGCGCAAATCAGCCCCAGCATTTT
CASSQDLGGANQPQHF
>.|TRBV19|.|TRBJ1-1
TGTGCCAGTAGTATGGACAGAGGGAACACTGAAGCTTTCTTT
CASSMDRGNTEAFF
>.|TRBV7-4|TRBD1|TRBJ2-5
TGTGCCAGCAGCTTAGTGGGACAGGGGGCGAAGACCCAGTACTTC
CASSLVGQGAKTQYF
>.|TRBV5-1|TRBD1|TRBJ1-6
TGCGCCAGCAGCCCGGACAGGAATTCACCCCTCCACTTT
CASSPDRNSPLHF
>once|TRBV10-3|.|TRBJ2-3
TGTGCCATCAGTGAGGCCCGGAACAGGGAGGGAGATACGCAGTATTTT
CAISEARNREGDTQYF
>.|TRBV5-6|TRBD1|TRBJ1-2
TGTGCCAGCAGCCGCGATACTGGACAGGGTGGCTATGGCTACACCTTC
CASSRDTGQGGYGYTF
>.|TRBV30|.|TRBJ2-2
TGTGCCTGGAGTGTTAATAACGGGGAGCTGTTTTTT
CAWSVNNGELFF
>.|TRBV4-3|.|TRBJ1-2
TGCGCCAGCAGCCCTTCACAGGGATTCTATGGCTACACCTTC
CASSPSQGFYGYTF
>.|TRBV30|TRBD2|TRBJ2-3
TGTGCCTCGGCCCAGGCTAGCGGGTTGGATACGCAGTATTTT
CASAQASGLDTQYF
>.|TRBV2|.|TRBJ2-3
TGTGCCAGCAGTGAAGCGGTGGAGGGCCAGGCGGCGCAGTATTTT
CASSEAVEGQAAQYF
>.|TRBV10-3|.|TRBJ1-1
TGTGCCATCAGCTTACAGGGACCAACTGAAGCTTTCTTT
CAISLQGPTEAFF
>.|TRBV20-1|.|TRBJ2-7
TGCAGTGCTACAACAGGGAACGAGCAGTACTTC
CSATTGNEQYF
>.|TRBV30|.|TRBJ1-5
TGTGCCTGGAGTGTCCTAACAGGTCCTCATCAGCCCCAGCATTTT
CAWSVLTGPHQPQHF
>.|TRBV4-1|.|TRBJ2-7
TGCGCCAGCAGCCAAGACGGAGGCCCGTCCTCCGTCTCAGCCTACGAGCAGTACTTC
CASSQDGGPSSVSAYEQYF
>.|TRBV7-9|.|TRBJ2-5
TGTGCCAGCAGCCCCAGACAGATCCAAGAGACCCAGTACTTC
CASSPRQIQETQYF
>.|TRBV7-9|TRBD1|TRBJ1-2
TGTGCCAGCAGCCTCGGACAGGGCAGCTACACCTTC
CASSLGQGSYTF
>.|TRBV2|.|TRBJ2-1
TGTGCCAGCGGTGGGAATCGGGTTAGCAATGAGCAGTTCTTC
CASGGNRVSNEQFF
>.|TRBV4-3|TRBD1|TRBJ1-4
TGCGCCAGCAGCCAAGGGGCGGTCGCACAGGGGAAAGAAAAACTGTTTTTT
CASSQGAVAQGKEKLFF
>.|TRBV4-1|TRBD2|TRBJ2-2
TGCGCCAGCAGCAAAGCGGGGGGAGTTACCGGGGAGCTGTTTTTT
CASSKAGGVTGELFF
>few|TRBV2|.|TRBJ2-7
TGTGCCAGCACCACGGACTTAAGCTCCTACGAGCAGTACTTC
CASTTDLSSYEQYF
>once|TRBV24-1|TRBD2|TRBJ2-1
TGTGCCACCAGTGATTACCTAGCGGGTGAGCAGTTCTTC
CATSDYLAGEQFF
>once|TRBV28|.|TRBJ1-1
TGTGCCAGCAAAGACTTAGGCCGGGACACTGAAGCTTTCTTT
CASKDLGRDTEAFF
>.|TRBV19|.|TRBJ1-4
TGTGCCAGTCAGGTCGGCAACCTTGAAAAACTGTTTTTT
CASQVGNLEKLFF
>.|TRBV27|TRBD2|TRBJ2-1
TGTGCCAGCAGTGATAGCGGGAGCTCCTACAATGAGCAGTTCTTC
CASSDSGSSYNEQFF
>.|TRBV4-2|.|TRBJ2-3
TGTGCCAGCAGCCGCCCGGGCGGGGCGACAGATACGCAGTATTTT
CASSRPGGATDTQYF
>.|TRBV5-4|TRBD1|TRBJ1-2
TGTGCCAGCAGCTTGTCAGGGGGAGGATGGGGCTACACCTTC
CASSLSGGGWGYTF
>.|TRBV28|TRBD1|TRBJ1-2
TGTGCCAGCAGTGTAGGACAGGCCTCTACTACCTTC
CASSVGQASTTF
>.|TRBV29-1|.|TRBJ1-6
TGCAGCGTCCGGGACTCCCCTCCAGGGTATAATTCACCCCTCCACTTT
CSVRDSPPGYNSPLHF
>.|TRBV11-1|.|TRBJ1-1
TGTGCCAGCAGCCTCGGACAGACGAACACTGAAGCTTTCTTT
CASSLGQTNTEAFF
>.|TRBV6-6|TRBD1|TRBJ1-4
TGTGCCAGCAGTTCATGGGGCAGGGGGGATGAAAAACTGTTTTTT
CASSSWGRGDEKLFF
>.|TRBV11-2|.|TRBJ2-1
TGTGCCAGCAGCTTAAGGGACACCGTCAATGAGCAGTTCTTC
CASSLRDTVNEQFF
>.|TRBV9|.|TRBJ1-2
TGTGCCAGCAGCGTCCACAGAATGCATAAGTCCTATGGCTACACCTTC
CASSVHRMHKSYGYTF
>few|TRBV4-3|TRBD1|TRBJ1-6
TGCGCCAGCAGCCCAGCCTGGGACAGGGGCTCACCCCTCCACTTT
CASSPAWDRGSPLHF
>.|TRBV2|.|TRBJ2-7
TGTGCCAGCATATCCAGGGGCTACGAGCAGTACTTC
CASISRGYEQYF
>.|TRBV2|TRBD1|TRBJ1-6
TGTGCCAGCAGTTCCGGGACAGATAATTCACCCCTCCACTTT
CASSSGTDNSPLHF
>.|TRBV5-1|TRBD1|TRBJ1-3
TGCGCCAGCAGCCTCCGGACAGGGGGGGATGCTGGAAACACCATATATTTT
CASSLRTGGDAGNTIYF
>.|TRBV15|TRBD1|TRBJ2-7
TGTGCCACCAGCAGACCGGGTGGACAGGGTTATCACTACGAGCAGTACTTC
CATSRPGGQGYHYEQYF
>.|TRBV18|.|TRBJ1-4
TGTGCCAGCTCACCACCGGACAGCCTTGCAACTAATGAAAAACTGTTTTTT
CASSPPDSLATNEKLFF
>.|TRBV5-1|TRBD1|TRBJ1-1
TGCGCCAGCAGCCGGGGTGTGGAGGGGGCTTTTTATGCTTTCTTT
CASSRGVEGAFYAFF
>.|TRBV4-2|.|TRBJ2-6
TGTGCCAGCAGCACCCGACACTCTGGGGCCAACGTCCTGACTTTC
CASSTRHSGANVLTF
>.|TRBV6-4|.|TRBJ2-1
TGTGCCAGCAGTGAGCAGGGATATGAGCAGTTCTTC
CASSEQGYEQFF
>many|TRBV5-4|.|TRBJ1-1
TGTGCCAGCAGGGTGGGAGGGAACACTGAAGCTTTCTTT
CASRVGGNTEAFF
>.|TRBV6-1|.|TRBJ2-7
TGTGCCAGCAGTGAAGATGGGGACTTGACAGCCTACGAGCAGTACTTC
CASSEDGDLTAYEQYF
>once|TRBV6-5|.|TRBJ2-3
TGTGCCAGCAATCCGGGACTCCCGTCGACGCAGTATTTT
CASNPGLPSTQYF
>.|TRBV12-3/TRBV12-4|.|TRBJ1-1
TGTGCCAGCAGTGTGTACATGAACACTGAAGCTTTCTTT
CASSVYMNTEAFF
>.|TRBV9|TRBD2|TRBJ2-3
TGTGCCAGCAGCGTTGCTAGCGGGGGGCTAAATACGCAGTATTTT
CASSVASGGLNTQYF
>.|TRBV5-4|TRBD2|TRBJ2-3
TGTGCCAGCAGCTTCGGACTAGCGGGAACAGATACGCAGTATTTT
CASSFGLAGTDTQYF
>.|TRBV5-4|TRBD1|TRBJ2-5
TGTGCCAGCAGCTCCGGGACAGACGGAGAGACCCAGTACTTC
CASSSGTDGETQYF
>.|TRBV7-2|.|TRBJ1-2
TGTGCCAGCAGCTTCCGCGACAGCTATGGCTACACCTTC
CASSFRDSYGYTF
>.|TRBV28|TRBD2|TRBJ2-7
TGTGCCAGCAGTTTGATGGGGGAGGGGCCCCCCTACGAGCAGTACTTC
CASSLMGEGPPYEQYF